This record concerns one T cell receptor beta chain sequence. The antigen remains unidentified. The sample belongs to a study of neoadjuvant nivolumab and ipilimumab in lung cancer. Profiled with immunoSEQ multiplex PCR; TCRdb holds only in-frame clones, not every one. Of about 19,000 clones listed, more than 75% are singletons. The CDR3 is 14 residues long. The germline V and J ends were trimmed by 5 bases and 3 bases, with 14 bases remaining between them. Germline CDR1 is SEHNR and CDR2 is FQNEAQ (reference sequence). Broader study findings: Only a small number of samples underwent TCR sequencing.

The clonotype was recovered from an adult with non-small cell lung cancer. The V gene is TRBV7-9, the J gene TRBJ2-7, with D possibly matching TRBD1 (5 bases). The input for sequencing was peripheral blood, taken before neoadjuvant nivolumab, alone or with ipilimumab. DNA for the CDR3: TGTGCCAGCAGCCGCCAGGGATCTGGCTACGAGCAGTACTTC. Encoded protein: CASSRQGSGYEQYF.